This entry describes one TCR beta chain. The sample is drawn from a study of T cells in Graves' hyperthyroidism and ophthalmopathy. RNA transcripts provided the source from which TCR beta CDR3 regions were amplified. In the first-round RT-PCR of the TCR CDR3, the HTBI primer set was used. TCRdb redid the calling of the multiplex PCR reads with MiXCR, one entry per CDR3 protein. Of some 800,000 distinct CDR3 sequences in the sample, more than 30% were seen once. The germline V and J ends were trimmed by 6 bases and 3 bases, with 12 bases remaining between them. The CDR3 totals 13 residues. CDR1 is SNHLY and CDR2 is FYNNEI in the germline V gene.

Source material: blood. J is TRBJ2-7 and V is TRBV2, with a tentative D call TRBD2 (5 bases). The sequence came from a man younger than 30 with Graves' hyperthyroidism. The CDR3 coding sequence is TGTGCCAGCAGAGGAGGACCGGACTACGAGCAGTACTTC. This codes for CASRGGPDYEQYF. Full variable domain (remainder filled in from reference TRBV2 and TRBJ2-7): EPEVTQTPSHQVTQMGQEVILRCVPISNHLYFYWYRQILGQKVEFLVSFYNNEISEKSEIFDDQFSVERPDGSNFTLKIRSTKLEDSAMYFCASRGGPDYEQYFGPGTRLTVT.